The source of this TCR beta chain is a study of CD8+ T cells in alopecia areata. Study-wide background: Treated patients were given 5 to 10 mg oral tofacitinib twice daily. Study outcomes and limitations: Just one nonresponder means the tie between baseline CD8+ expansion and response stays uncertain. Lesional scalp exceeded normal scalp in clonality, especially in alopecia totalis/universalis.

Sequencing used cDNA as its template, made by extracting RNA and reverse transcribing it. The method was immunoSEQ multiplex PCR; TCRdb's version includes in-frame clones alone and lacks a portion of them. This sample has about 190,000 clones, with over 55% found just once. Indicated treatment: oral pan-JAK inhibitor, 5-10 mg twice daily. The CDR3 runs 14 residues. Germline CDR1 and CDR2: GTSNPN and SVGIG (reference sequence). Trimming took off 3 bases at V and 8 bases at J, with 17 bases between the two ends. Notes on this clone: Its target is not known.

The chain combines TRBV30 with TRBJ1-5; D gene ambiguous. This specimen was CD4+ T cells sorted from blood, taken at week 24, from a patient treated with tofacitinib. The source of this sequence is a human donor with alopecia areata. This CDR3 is CAWSPGLRSEPQHF. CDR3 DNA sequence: TGTGCCTGGAGCCCCGGTTTGCGGTCCGAGCCCCAGCATTTT.